Below are 24 T cell receptor beta chains sequenced from a single sample in a study of blood T cells in healthy people across ages. Next came a second PCR, run for about 6 to 11 cycles, which used a sample-barcoded 5' primer along with a J-beta primer mix. TCRdb re-called the 5' RACE reads with MiXCR, one entry per CDR3 protein. The top ten hold less than 9% of the sample, which has roughly 500,000 distinct CDR3 sequences, more than 20% seen once. The same sample was also used in a study of T cells of mothers and their children.

The source material was blood. These receptors originate from a boy younger than 18 in good health.

The chain uses TRBV14 and TRBJ1-6; the match to TRBD1 covers 9 bases. The length of the CDR3 is 15 residues. Germline CDR1 SGHDN, CDR2 FVKESK. V lost 6 bases to trimming and J lost 8 bases; unmatched junction nucleotides: 8. The CDR3 protein is CASSPEQGADSPLHF. The DNA of the CDR3 is TGTGCCAGCAGTCCTGAACAGGGGGCAGATTCACCCCTCCACTTT.

This clonotype turned up a few times. As DNA, the CDR3 is TGCGCCAGCAGCTTGGTATCGACAGGGGGGACCTACGAGCAGTACTTC. This translates into CASSLVSTGGTYEQYF. The gene calls are TRBV5-1 and TRBJ2-7; TRBD1 matches at 9 bases. The CDR3 spans 16 residues. In germline, CDR1 is SGHRS, CDR2 YFSETQ. V trimming: 0 bases; J trimming: 2 bases; junction bases outside the gene matches: 6.

The genes are TRBV4-1 and TRBJ1-1; no clear D. Germline V CDR1 and CDR2: MGHRA, YSYEKL. V was trimmed by 7 bases and J by 0 bases, leaving 12 bases between them. The CDR3 is 14 residues long. CDR3 nucleotide sequence: TGCGCCAGCACTGGGGATGTAATGAACACTGAAGCTTTCTTT. It yields the protein CASTGDVMNTEAFF.

This chain uses TRBV11-2 with TRBJ2-5, with no clear D. V shed 2 bases and J shed 10 bases, with 8 bases lying between them. The CDR3 loop spans 11 amino acids. Germline CDR1 and CDR2: SGHAT and FQNNGV. The CDR3 nucleotides are TGTGCCAGCAGCTTATTCGACGACCAGTACTTC. As protein: CASSLFDDQYF.

This clonotype was seen only a few times. The rearrangement uses TRBV20-1 and TRBJ1-1; D ambiguous. This CDR3 contains 17 residues. CDR1 is DFQATT and CDR2 is SNEGSKA in the germline V gene (reference sequence). The V end lost 0 bases, the J end lost 3 bases, and 20 bases lay between the germline ends. CDR3 nucleotide sequence: TGCAGTGCTAGAGATCTAGGTTTCAGCCACTGGGACACTGAAGCTTTCTTT. Translated: CSARDLGFSHWDTEAFF.

The chain uses TRBV20-1 and TRBJ2-1; 11 nucleotides align to TRBD2. CDR3 size: 15 residues. From germline, CDR1 is DFQATT and CDR2 SNEGSKA (reference sequence). Trimming cost V 0 bases and J 9 bases; bases outside gene matches: 7. In DNA form, the CDR3 reads TGCAGTGCTAGAGATGCTAGCGGGGGGCGTGGTGAGCAGTTCTTC. Its translation is CSARDASGGRGEQFF.

This rearrangement joins TRBV9 to TRBJ2-5, with TRBD1 identical over 8 bases. The V and J ends lost 5 bases and 5 bases, in that order; junction bases with no gene match: 14. Germline V lookup: CDR1 SGDLS, CDR2 YYNGEE. CDR3 size: 16 residues. The CDR3 region is CASRGRSGTGSETQYF. CDR3 nucleotide sequence: TGTGCCAGCAGAGGCCGTTCCGGGACAGGCAGTGAGACCCAGTACTTC.

This chain uses TRBV6-6 with TRBJ1-2; D gene unclear. The CDR3 is 18 residues long. V was clipped by 5 bases and J by 0 bases, with 22 bases between them. In germline, CDR1 is MNHNY, CDR2 SVGAGI (reference sequence). The CDR3 coding sequence is TGTGCCAGCAGTACTACCCCGGTTGCCTTACATTCTAACTATGGCTACACCTTC. Translating gives CASSTTPVALHSNYGYTF.

The genes are TRBV28 and TRBJ2-7, with 7 bases lining up with TRBD1. The V gene end was trimmed by 10 bases and the J gene end by 2 bases; junction bases not matched to a gene: 5. The CDR3 is 12 amino acids. CDR1 MDHEN and CDR2 SYDVKM come from the germline V gene. CDR3 bases: TGTGCCACCTGGGACAGCCCCTACGAGCAGTACTTC. Translated, it gives CATWDSPYEQYF.

This rearrangement joins TRBV7-2 to TRBJ2-7; D is perhaps TRBD1 (6 bases). Germline CDR1 reads SGHTA; CDR2 reads FQGNSA. Between the trimmed V and J ends, which lost 4 bases and 5 bases, there was a span of 18 bases. This CDR3 region has 15 residues. The CDR3 here is CASSSQRPYRDEQYF. CDR3 bases: TGTGCCAGCAGCTCCCAACGACCTTACAGGGACGAGCAGTACTTC.

The rearrangement links TRBV5-5 to TRBJ2-1; TRBD2 agrees at 11 bases. The CDR3 runs 19 residues. Unmatched junction bases numbered 10, after V lost 0 bases and J lost 2 bases. The germline V gene encodes CDR1 SGHKS and CDR2 YYEKEE (reference sequence). In DNA, the CDR3 is TGTGCCAGCAGCTTGGAGGGACTAGCGGCCTACGGGACCTACAATGAGCAGTTCTTC. It codes for CASSLEGLAAYGTYNEQFF.

This clonotype was detected only a few times. The chain links TRBV20-1 to TRBJ2-3, with 10 bases that match TRBD2. The V gene's germline CDR1 is DFQATT and CDR2 SNEGSKA (reference sequence). The J segment lost 7 bases and the V segment lost 5 bases, leaving 12 bases of the junction unmatched. This CDR3 contains 15 residues. The CDR3 region is CSAPELAGEGNTQYF. The CDR3 coding sequence is TGCAGTGCTCCCGAGCTAGCGGGGGAGGGCAATACGCAGTATTTT.

The chain recombines TRBV7-9 with TRBJ2-5, with 10 bases identical to TRBD1. The DNA end is a closer match to TRBJ2-1, so the J assignment may be wrong. Germline V gene data show CDR1 as SEHNR and CDR2 as FQNEAQ (reference sequence). This CDR3 has 14 residues. The CDR3 DNA follows: TGTGCCAGCAGCTTGGGACAGGGGTTTGATGAGCAGTTCTTC. Translating it yields CASSLGQGFDEQFF.

The rearrangement joins TRBV6-5 to TRBJ2-7; D is uncertain. CDR1 and CDR2 from the germline V gene are MNHEY and SVGAGI. V shed 2 bases and J shed 7 bases, with 6 bases lying between them. There are 11 residues in the CDR3. The CDR3: CASSYLGEQYF. DNA of the CDR3: TGTGCCAGCAGTTACCTGGGGGAGCAGTACTTC.

This clonotype has a handful of counts. The rearrangement links TRBV5-4 to TRBJ1-5, with D unclear. The V gene's germline CDR1 is SGHNT and CDR2 YYREEE (reference sequence). V lost 4 bases, J lost 4 bases, and 18 bases lay in between. This CDR3 spans 16 amino acids. The CDR3 DNA follows: TGTGCCAGCAGCACTAATTCATGGTATGGGAATCAGCCCCAGCATTTT. Translation gives CASSTNSWYGNQPQHF.

The chain recombines TRBV12-3 or TRBV12-4 with TRBJ2-6; TRBD1 aligns across 12 bases. There are 17 residues in the CDR3. The trim removed 5 bases at V and 2 bases at J, leaving 4 bases unmatched. The CDR3 bases are TGTGCCAGCAGTCAACGGGACAGGGGGCCTGGGGCCAACGTCCTGACTTTC. Its translation is CASSQRDRGPGANVLTF.

Notes on this clonotype: This is likely a read error, given that the CDR3 carries no conserved phenylalanine or tryptophan at its end. The rearrangement uses TRBV7-9 and TRBJ2-1; TRBD1 is a possible D gene (6 bases). The ends were cut back, 8 bases at V and 7 bases at J, with 15 bases in the middle. Germline CDR1 is SEHNR and CDR2 is FQNEAQ (reference sequence). The CDR3 sequence is 13 residues long. The CDR3 DNA sequence: TGTGCCAGCCTTACAGGGCCGTCGAATGAGCAGTTCCTC. This encodes CASLTGPSNEQFL.

The CDR3 DNA follows: TGTGCCAGCAGTTTTCGACAGAACACTGAAGCTTTCTTT. Translating it yields CASSFRQNTEAFF. The J gene is TRBJ1-1, the V gene TRBV6-5, with D unresolved. The CDR3 loop spans 13 amino acids. V was shortened by 4 bases and J by 1 base, with 7 bases between the two germline ends. The germline CDR1 and CDR2 sequences are MNHEY and SVGAGI.

This clonotype occurred a few times. V and J are TRBV6-2 or TRBV6-3 and TRBJ2-1; a possible D gene is TRBD1 (6 bases). The CDR3 is made up of 14 amino acids. The germline CDR1 and CDR2 sequences are MNHEY and SVGEGT. Deletions cut 2 bases from V and 6 bases from J, with 11 bases between. The DNA of the CDR3 is TGTGCCAGCAGTTACGTGGGGGCCGGCAATGAGCAGTTCTTC. Its protein product is CASSYVGAGNEQFF.

V gene TRBV7-2 combines with J gene TRBJ2-1; 8 positions match TRBD2. CDR1 is SGHTA, CDR2 FQGNSA, per germline. CDR3 length: 18 residues. Unmatched junction bases numbered 12, after V lost 1 base and J lost 4 bases. The CDR3 reads CASSLDGRVPLRYNEQFF. The CDR3 DNA reads as TGTGCCAGCAGCTTAGACGGGAGGGTCCCCCTTCGATACAATGAGCAGTTCTTC.

V and J are TRBV4-1 and TRBJ2-2; the D gene is possibly TRBD2 (5 bases). The germline gives CDR1 MGHRA, CDR2 YSYEKL. The CDR3 totals 15 residues. V was shortened by 1 base and J by 1 base, with 7 bases between the two germline ends. CDR3 protein: CASSQGAGNTGELFF. CDR3 DNA sequence: TGCGCCAGCAGCCAAGGTGCGGGGAACACCGGGGAGCTGTTTTTT.

There are a few counts of this clonotype. The chain links TRBV3-1 to TRBJ2-1, with 7 bases matching TRBD2. Trimming removed 1 base from V and 0 bases from J; junction bases left unmatched: 3. Germline V CDR1 and CDR2: LGHDT, YNNKEL (reference sequence). CDR3 length equals 16 residues. Here the CDR3 DNA reads TGTGCCAGCAGCCAAGTAGGGACTAACTCCTACAATGAGCAGTTCTTC. It is translated as CASSQVGTNSYNEQFF.

The rearrangement joins TRBV4-3 to TRBJ2-1; tentatively, D is TRBD2 (5 bases). Between the trimmed V and J ends, which lost 2 bases and 2 bases, there was a span of 13 bases. Germline V gene lookup returns CDR1 LGHNA and CDR2 YSLEER. CDR3 length equals 16 residues. Here the CDR3 DNA reads TGCGCCAGCAGCCAAACGGGCCGGGGAGCCTACAATGAGCAGTTCTTC. Translation gives CASSQTGRGAYNEQFF.

This clonotype was picked up a small number of times. The chain joins TRBV5-1 to TRBJ2-3; 7 bases are shared with TRBD2. Trimming cost V 2 bases and J 2 bases; bases outside gene matches: 11. CDR3 length: 17 amino acids. Germline CDR1 is SGHRS and CDR2 is YFSETQ. The CDR3 region has the DNA TGCGCCAGCAGCTTTGATCCCGGACTAGTCAACACAGATACGCAGTATTTT. Translated: CASSFDPGLVNTDTQYF.